This is a list of T cell receptor beta chains from one sample in a study of T-cell reconstitution after alpha-beta-depleted transplantation in children. TCRdb analysed the PCR reads with MiXCR anew, one entry per CDR3 protein. The table includes about 50,000 distinct CDR3 sequences, more than 5% detected once. Here the sequenced sample was PBMCs, mostly from graft donor cells, taken 60 days after TCRalphabeta/CD19-depleted stem cell transplant. The source of these receptors is a female patient aged 2 to 10 who had a stem cell transplant for aplastic anemia, so the T cells may come from the graft donor. The CDR3 runs from the conserved cysteine through the conserved F or W. D genes are given only for firm matches. Size is stated for part of the rows, as once, few or many counts, or as a class when the clone is expanded.

NA,NA,TRBJ1-6,TRBV2,TGTGCCAGCAGTGAAGCGCGGCAGGGTAATTCACCCCTCCACTTT,CASSEARQGNSPLHF
many,NA,TRBJ2-3,TRBV20-1,TGCAGTGCGCAAGCAGACTCCAGCACAGATACGCAGTATTTT,CSAQADSSTDTQYF
many,TRBD2,TRBJ2-1,TRBV5-4,TGTGCCAGCAGCTTGGGACTAGCGGGAACCAATGAGCAGTTCTTC,CASSLGLAGTNEQFF
few,TRBD2,TRBJ2-7,TRBV5-1,TGCGCCAGCAGCTTCTCTTTCACTAGCGGGAGCTCCTACGAGCAGTACTTC,CASSFSFTSGSSYEQYF
many,TRBD2,TRBJ2-5,TRBV29-1,TGCAGCGTTGCACGGATAGCGGGCCGCCAAGAGACCCAGTACTTC,CSVARIAGRQETQYF
few,NA,TRBJ1-5,TRBV6-6,TGTGCCAGCAGTAATCAGCCCCAGCATTTT,CASSNQPQHF
few,NA,TRBJ2-7,TRBV9,TGTGCCAGCAGCCTCGAGGGGGGGCCCTCAACCTACGAGCAGTACTTC,CASSLEGGPSTYEQYF
NA,NA,TRBJ1-1,TRBV19,TGTGCCAGTAGTCCGCACAGGGTTAATGATATGAACACTGAAGCTTTCTTT,CASSPHRVNDMNTEAFF
few,TRBD1,TRBJ1-4,TRBV28,TGTGCCAGCAGTCGCCACGGGACAGGGGGAGAAAAACTGTTTTTT,CASSRHGTGGEKLFF
many,TRBD1,TRBJ1-4,TRBV10-3,TGTGCCATCAGTGAGGCGGACAGGGCTGGTGAAAAACTGTTTTTT,CAISEADRAGEKLFF
many,TRBD1,TRBJ2-2,TRBV5-1,TGCGCCAGCAGCTTGACCGGGACAGGCACCGGGGAGCTGTTTTTT,CASSLTGTGTGELFF
many,NA,TRBJ1-1,TRBV14,TGTGCCAGCAGCCAAGATGGAGGGAGGGGCACTGAAGCTTTCTTT,CASSQDGGRGTEAFF
many,TRBD2,TRBJ2-5,TRBV5-5,TGTGCCAGCAGCACCCTAGCGGGAGAGACCCAGTACTTC,CASSTLAGETQYF
many,NA,TRBJ2-7,TRBV20-1,TGCAGTGCCACGAACCTCTGGCGGGACCCCTACGAGCAGTACTTC,CSATNLWRDPYEQYF
many,TRBD2,TRBJ2-1,TRBV20-1,TGCAGTGCTAGGCCTAGCGGGAGGGCCGATGAGCAGTTCTTC,CSARPSGRADEQFF
many,NA,TRBJ2-6,TRBV10-3,TGTGCCATCAGTGAGACGAACAGGGTAACGGGGGCCAACGTCCTGACTTTC,CAISETNRVTGANVLTF
many,NA,TRBJ2-3,TRBV20-1,TGCAGTGCTAGACCGGGGGGCCTTACAGATACGCAGTATTTT,CSARPGGLTDTQYF
NA,NA,TRBJ2-7,TRBV28,TGTGCCAGCAGTTTGCGCACTAGGACCTACGAGCAGTACTTC,CASSLRTRTYEQYF
few,NA,TRBJ1-1,TRBV7-8,TGTGCCACCGTGGATAGGGGGAACACTGAAGCTTTCTTT,CATVDRGNTEAFF
many,TRBD2,TRBJ2-1,TRBV3-1,TGTGCCAGCAGCCAAGCAGACACTAGCGTACTAGGTGAGCAGTTCTTC,CASSQADTSVLGEQFF
few,NA,TRBJ1-4,TRBV6-1,TGTGCCAGCAGACGTCCTAATGAAAAACTGTTTTTT,CASRRPNEKLFF
NA,TRBD2,TRBJ2-3,TRBV2,TGTGCCAGCACCGGGACTAGCGGGGGAAGCACAGATACGCAGTATTTT,CASTGTSGGSTDTQYF
many,TRBD1,TRBJ1-1,TRBV6-1,TGTGCCAGCAGTGAAGGAGGGACAGGGTGGCCTGAAGCTTTCTTT,CASSEGGTGWPEAFF
many,TRBD1,TRBJ2-5,TRBV5-1,TGCGCCAGCACACCGGACCGGGACAGGGTATACTTC,CASTPDRDRVYF
many,TRBD2,TRBJ2-1,TRBV20-1,TGCAGTGCCCCCCGGACTAGGCCCCTCCATGAGCAGTTCTTC,CSAPRTRPLHEQFF
few,TRBD1,TRBJ2-6,TRBV5-1,TGCGCCAGCAGCCCTGACAGGGTCTCTGGGGCCAACGTCCTGACTTTC,CASSPDRVSGANVLTF
many,NA,TRBJ1-3,TRBV11-3,TGTGCCAGCAGCTTCCCTTTCAGGGAGAAAGGAAACACCATATATTTT,CASSFPFREKGNTIYF
many,TRBD1,TRBJ1-5,TRBV20-1,TGCAGTGCTAGAGGGACAGGGGGGGGACAGCCCCAGCATTTT,CSARGTGGGQPQHF
many,NA,TRBJ1-2,TRBV20-1,TGCAGTGCTAGAGATCGGGATCGGGGCTACACCTTC,CSARDRDRGYTF
NA,TRBD1,TRBJ1-5,TRBV19,TGTGCCAGTAGTCGTTTCACCGGGACAGGGCCCCAAAATCAGCCCCAGCATTTT,CASSRFTGTGPQNQPQHF
many,TRBD1,TRBJ1-2,TRBV27,TGTGCCAGCAGAGCTACAGGGGTGGCTAACTATGGCTACACCTTC,CASRATGVANYGYTF
NA,TRBD2,TRBJ2-1,TRBV6-1,TGTGCCAGCAGTCCCAGACTAGCGGGAGGGTACAATGAGCAGTTCTTC,CASSPRLAGGYNEQFF
NA,TRBD1,TRBJ2-2,TRBV19,TGTGCCAGTAGCCGTGGGACAGTATACAACACCGGGGAGCTGTTTTTT,CASSRGTVYNTGELFF
NA,TRBD1,TRBJ1-5,TRBV30,TGTGCCTGGAGGGGACAGGGGGCGAGGGCGAGCAATCAGCCCCAGCATTTT,CAWRGQGARASNQPQHF
few,NA,TRBJ2-7,TRBV20-1,TGCAGTGCTAGGGGGGGGGCAGCCTCCTACGAGCAGTACTTC,CSARGGAASYEQYF
many,TRBD1,TRBJ1-1,TRBV29-1,TGCAGCGTTGACAGGGGGCCCGCTGAGAAAGCTTTCTTT,CSVDRGPAEKAFF
few,TRBD1,TRBJ1-2,TRBV11-3,TGTGCCAGCAGCTTAGGGGGGACAGGGTCGGGTGGCTACACCTTC,CASSLGGTGSGGYTF
many,TRBD2,TRBJ2-1,TRBV9,TGTGCCAGCAGCGTCGGACTAGCGGGAAACTACAATGAGCAGTTCTTC,CASSVGLAGNYNEQFF
many,TRBD1,TRBJ2-7,TRBV6-5,TGTGCCAGCAGAGAGGGACAGGGCATGTACGAGCAGTACTTC,CASREGQGMYEQYF
few,NA,TRBJ1-2,TRBV3-1,TGTGCCAGCAGCCAAGAGGCGAATTCGGGAGGCTACACCTTC,CASSQEANSGGYTF
few,NA,TRBJ2-2,TRBV6-1,TGTGCCAGCAGTAAGGGACGGATAAACACCGGGGAGCTGTTTTTT,CASSKGRINTGELFF